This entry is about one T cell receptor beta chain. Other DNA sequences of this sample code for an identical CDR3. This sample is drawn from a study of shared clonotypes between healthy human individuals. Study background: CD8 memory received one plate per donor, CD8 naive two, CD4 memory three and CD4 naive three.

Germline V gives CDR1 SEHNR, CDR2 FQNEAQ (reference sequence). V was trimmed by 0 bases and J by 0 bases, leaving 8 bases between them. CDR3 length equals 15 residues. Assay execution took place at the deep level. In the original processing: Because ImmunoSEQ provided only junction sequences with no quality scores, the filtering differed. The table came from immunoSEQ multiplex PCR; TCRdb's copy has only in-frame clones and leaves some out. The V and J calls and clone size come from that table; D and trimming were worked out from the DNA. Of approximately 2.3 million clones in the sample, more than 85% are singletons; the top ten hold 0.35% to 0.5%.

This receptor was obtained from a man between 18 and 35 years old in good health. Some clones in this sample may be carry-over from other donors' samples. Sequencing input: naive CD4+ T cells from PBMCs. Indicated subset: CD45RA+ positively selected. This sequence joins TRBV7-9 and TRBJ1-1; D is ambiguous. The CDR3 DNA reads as TGTGCCAGCAGCTTAGCCCCGGGCATGAACACTGAAGCTTTCTTT. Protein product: CASSLAPGMNTEAFF.